The 19 T cell receptor beta chains presented below share a single source sample, sequenced in a study of breast tumors, draining lymph nodes, adjacent tissues (dated by TCRdb to the mid-2010s). The lymph node samples were taken from the axillary draining lymph nodes of breast cancer patients. Libraries were made using multiplex PCR. Sequencing used an Illumina HiSeq 2000. TCRdb trimmed public reads at Q25 via fastp, called clones via MiXCR and kept in-frame beta chains. Rows are combined by CDR3 protein, so each entry shows the most common genes and DNA. This sample gives approximately 89,000 distinct CDR3 sequences in total; approximately 31% of them show up just once. The top ten clonotypes cover 8.1% of the sample. Sequenced: axillary lymph node tissue. These receptors came from a female donor with breast cancer. Some clones in this sample may be carry-over from other donors' samples.

In its sample, this clonotype was seen many times. V is TRBV4-3 and J is TRBJ2-4; TRBD2 is a possible D gene (6 bases). The CDR3 contains 15 residues. V lost 5 bases and J lost 6, with 17 bases in between. Germline V lookup: CDR1 LGHNA, CDR2 YSLEER. CDR3 in amino acids: CASSADRGGGNIQYF. CDR3 sequence (DNA): TGCGCCAGCAGCGCCGATAGGGGAGGCGGAAACATTCAGTACTTC.

This clonotype has only one observation. J is TRBJ1-1 and V is TRBV12-3 or TRBV12-4; D unclear. CDR3 length equals 13 residues. V gave up 2 bases and J gave up 4 bases, with 8 bases separating them. For the CDR3, the DNA is TGTGCCAGCAGTTTAAGGCAGCTCACTGAAGCTTTCTTT. Its protein is CASSLRQLTEAFF.

This clonotype was seen a few times. Since a much larger clone is just one base distant, this may be a read error. The chain couples TRBV5-6 to TRBJ2-1, with 8 bases matching TRBD2. The length of the CDR3 is 14 residues. The ends lost 2 bases at V and 4 bases at J; junction bases unmatched: 2. Per the germline V gene, CDR1 is SGHDT and CDR2 is YYEEEE. For the CDR3, the DNA is TGTGCCAGCAGCTTACTAGCGGCATACAATGAGCAGTTCTTC. This sequence encodes CASSLLAAYNEQFF.

This clonotype was recorded many times. V gene TRBV11-2 combines with J gene TRBJ2-3, with D hard to call. From germline, CDR1 is SGHAT and CDR2 FQNNGV. This CDR3 is 12 amino acids long. Between the trimmed V and J ends, which lost 5 bases and 3 bases, there was a span of 6 bases. CDR3 loop: CASSPNTDTQYF. As DNA, the CDR3 is TGTGCCAGCAGCCCTAATACAGATACGCAGTATTTT.

This clonotype was seen repeatedly, ten times or more. It may be a read error: a sequence one base away is much more abundant. The chain recombines TRBV20-1 with TRBJ2-7; a possible D gene is TRBD1 (5 bases). The CDR3 consists of 11 residues. CDR1 and CDR2 from the germline V gene are DFQATT and SNEGSKA (reference sequence). The CDR3 DNA reads TGCAGTGCCAAGGGGTTCTACGAGCAGTCCTTC. This encodes CSAKGFYEQSF.

There are a few counts of this clonotype. A much larger clonotype is one base distant, so this may be a read error. The rearrangement uses TRBV13 and TRBJ1-2; D not resolved. Trimming took 2 bases from V and 3 from J, leaving 10 bases between them. This CDR3 comprises 14 residues. The germline V gene has CDR1 PRHDT and CDR2 FYEKMQ (reference sequence). DNA for the CDR3: TGTGCCAGCAGCTTACGCCCCAAGTACTATGGCTACACCTTC. Its translation: CASSLRPKYYGYTF.

In its sample, this clonotype was seen a few times. The CDR3 DNA reads TGCGCCAGCAGCTTTGACCCCACTAGCGGGAGTGGAAATGAGCAGTTCTTC. This codes for CASSFDPTSGSGNEQFF. The V call is TRBV5-1, the J call TRBJ2-1, with 11 bases fitting TRBD2. Germline V gene lookup returns CDR1 SGHRS and CDR2 YFSETQ. Trimming removed 2 bases from V and 7 bases from J; junction bases left unmatched: 11. The CDR3 has 17 amino acids.

This clonotype has ten or more counts. The rearrangement links TRBV7-3 to TRBJ2-3; TRBD1 might be the D (6 bases). Trimming took off 1 base at V and 0 bases at J, with 8 bases between the two ends. From germline, CDR1 is SGHTA and CDR2 FQGTGA. This CDR3 spans 15 amino acids. CDR3 loop: CASSLIGGSTDTQYF. The CDR3 nucleotides are TGTGCCAGCAGCTTAATAGGGGGTAGCACAGATACGCAGTATTTT.

This chain uses TRBV7-3 with TRBJ1-2; TRBD1 might be the D (5 bases). The V gene lost 4 bases and the J gene lost 8 bases, with 17 bases spanning the gap. The V gene's germline CDR1 is SGHTA and CDR2 FQGTGA. The CDR3 has 14 amino acids. The CDR3 region is CASSSTGDVRGYTF. In nucleotides, the CDR3 is TGTGCCAGCAGCTCTACAGGCGATGTTAGGGGCTACACCTTC.

This clonotype was seen at least ten times. This sequence joins TRBV7-2 and TRBJ1-4; D is undetermined. Germline CDR1 reads SGHTA; CDR2 reads FQGNSA. Trimming took 6 bases from V and 6 from J, leaving 11 bases between them. The CDR3 covers 13 residues. The CDR3 sequence: CASRAVGYEKLFF. The DNA of the CDR3 is TGTGCCAGCAGAGCGGTGGGTTATGAAAAACTGTTTTTT.

This clonotype was observed at least ten times. The DNA of the CDR3 is TGTGCCAGCAGCTTAGAGGGAGCTTTCTACACCTTC. It specifies CASSLEGAFYTF. The chain uses TRBV7-2 and TRBJ1-2; D gene uncertain. This CDR3 has 12 residues. Looked up from germline, CDR1 is SGHTA and CDR2 is FQGNSA. V lost 1 base and J lost 10, with 10 bases in between.

In this sample, this clonotype turned up many times. The genes are TRBV12-3 or TRBV12-4 and TRBJ2-7, with D perhaps TRBD2 (5 bases). The length of the CDR3 is 15 residues. Trimming shortened V by 3 bases and J by 3 bases, and 15 bases separated the two germline ends. In nucleotides, the CDR3 is TGTGCCAGCAGTTTTAGTGGGAGTACTAACTACGAGCAGTACTTC. The encoded protein is CASSFSGSTNYEQYF.

This clonotype was seen many times. V gene TRBV4-1 combines with J gene TRBJ1-3; D remains ambiguous. Between the trimmed V and J ends, which lost 1 base and 4 bases, there was a span of 14 bases. CDR1 and CDR2 (germline): MGHRA, YSYEKL. This CDR3 is built from 16 residues. The chain's CDR3 is CASSQGQAFFGNTIYF. Written as DNA, the CDR3 is TGCGCCAGCAGCCAAGGTCAGGCCTTCTTCGGAAACACCATATATTTT.

This clonotype was counted at least ten times. A much larger clone differs from this one at a single base, so this may be a read error. This chain uses TRBV11-3 with TRBJ2-7; TRBD2 aligns across 9 bases. Germline CDR1 SGHNT, CDR2 YENEEA. The ends lost 3 bases at V and 6 bases at J; junction bases unmatched: 6. The CDR3 loop spans 14 amino acids. CDR3 nucleotide sequence: TGTGCCAGCAGCTTCCAGCGGGGGGCCGGCGAGCAGTACTTC. It codes for CASSFQRGAGEQYF.

This clonotype showed up many times. The chain has TRBV20-1 and TRBJ2-7; 8 bases match TRBD2. CDR1 and CDR2 (germline): DFQATT, SNEGSKA (reference sequence). This CDR3 comprises 14 residues. The ends lost 5 bases at V and 0 bases at J; junction bases unmatched: 6. CDR3 DNA sequence: TGCAGTGCTGCTAGCGGGCTGAGCTCCTACGAGCAGTACTTC. This gives the protein CSAASGLSSYEQYF.

A remark on this clonotype: A read error is possible here, since a much larger clone lies one base away. The chain's CDR3 is CSARTVRANTEAFF. The CDR3 DNA reads TGCAGTGCTAGGACCGTAAGGGCGAACACTGAAGCTTTCTTT. J is TRBJ1-1 and V is TRBV20-1; D is undetermined. This CDR3 has 14 amino acids. CDR1 and CDR2 from the germline V gene are DFQATT and SNEGSKA (reference sequence). The V gene lost 3 bases and the J gene lost 1 base, with 12 bases spanning the gap.

The table lists this clonotype with many counts. As DNA, the CDR3 is TGCAGTGCTAGCAGAGGGGCACAGACCTACGAGCAGTACTTC. Its translation is CSASRGAQTYEQYF. The V gene is TRBV20-1, the J gene TRBJ2-7; D may be TRBD1 or TRBD2 (5 bases each). CDR3 length equals 14 residues. V was clipped by 3 bases and J by 2 bases, with 14 bases between them. The germline V gene encodes CDR1 DFQATT and CDR2 SNEGSKA (reference sequence).

This clonotype has at least ten counts. The V call is TRBV24-1, the J call TRBJ2-6, with D possibly being TRBD1 (6 bases). Germline values: CDR1 KGHDR, CDR2 SFDVKD. Trimming left V 4 bases short and J 0 bases short, with 9 bases between. The CDR3 consists of 16 residues. In DNA, the CDR3 is TGTGCCACCAGTGACCCAGGGGACTCTGGGGCCAACGTCCTGACTTTC. Translation gives CATSDPGDSGANVLTF.

This clonotype was detected ten times or more. A much larger clonotype is one base distant, so this may be a read error. The rearrangement links TRBV2 to TRBJ2-7, with D possibly being TRBD2 (6 bases). The CDR3 loop spans 14 amino acids. Looked up from germline, CDR1 is SNHLY and CDR2 is FYNNEI. V lost 4 bases to trimming and J lost 3 bases, with 13 bases between them. The CDR3 protein is CASSGRRGDYEQYF. The CDR3 bases are TGTGCCAGCAGTGGCAGGCGGGGCGACTACGAGCAGTACTTC.